This T cell receptor (beta chain) was observed in a study of response to subunit inactivated influenza vaccine. Broader study findings: After each seasonal influenza vaccination, few new T cells are recruited, the authors suggested.

MiXCR, applied by TCRdb to the RT-PCR reads, yields one record per CDR3 protein. Of 450,000 to 600,000 distinct CDR3 sequences in the sample, under 8.5% were seen once. Regarding this clonotype: What it binds is not known.

Per the germline V gene, CDR1 is MDHEN and CDR2 is SYDVKM. The germline V and J ends were trimmed by 4 bases and 10 bases, with 16 bases remaining between them. The CDR3 extends over 14 amino acids. This clonotype originated in a man in his fifties or sixties who received an inactivated influenza vaccine. This chain joins TRBV28 and TRBJ1-4; no reliable D call. Sequenced here: PBMCs from blood, sampled roughly 24 months after vaccination. CDR3 sequence: CASSSRAYHLKLFF. CDR3 coding DNA: TGTGCCAGCAGTTCAAGGGCCTACCACTTAAAACTGTTTTTT.